Sequencing of this T cell receptor beta chain was carried out in a study of radiation and T cells in renal cell carcinoma. Trimming cost V 6 bases and J 4 bases; bases outside gene matches: 8. Germline CDR1 SGHAT, CDR2 FQNNGV. The length of the CDR3 is 15 residues. Findings of the study overall: In blood, top tumor clones expanded by 2 weeks, shrinking by 4.

Clones were read by immunoSEQ multiplex PCR, and TCRdb kept only the in-frame ones, dropping some. This table has some 130,000 clones, about 81% appearing once. With regard to this clone: As yet, its antigen is unknown.

Time point: blood 2 weeks post-SBRT. Treatment here: 15 Gy SBRT to primary tumor, nephrectomy 4 weeks later. This clonotype was sampled from a woman aged 55-70 years with renal cell carcinoma. The V call is TRBV11-2, the J call TRBJ2-1; 8 nucleotides align to TRBD1. The source was blood, collected from a patient whose treatment included radiotherapy and nephrectomy. CDR3 nucleotide sequence: TGTGCCAGCAGTAACAGGGGGTTATTGTACAATGAGCAGTTCTTC. Its translation is CASSNRGLLYNEQFF.